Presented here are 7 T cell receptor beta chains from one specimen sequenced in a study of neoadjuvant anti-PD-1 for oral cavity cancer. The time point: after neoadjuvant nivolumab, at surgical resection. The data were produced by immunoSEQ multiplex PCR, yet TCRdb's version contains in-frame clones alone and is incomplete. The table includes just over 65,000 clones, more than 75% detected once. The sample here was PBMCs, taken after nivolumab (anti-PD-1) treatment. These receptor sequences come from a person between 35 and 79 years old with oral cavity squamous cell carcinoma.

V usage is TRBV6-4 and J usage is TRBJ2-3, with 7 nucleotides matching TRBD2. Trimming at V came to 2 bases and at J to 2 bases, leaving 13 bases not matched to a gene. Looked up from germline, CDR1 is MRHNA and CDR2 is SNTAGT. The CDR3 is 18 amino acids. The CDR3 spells CASSDQPVQSGVTDTQYF. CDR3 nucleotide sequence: TGTGCCAGCAGTGACCAGCCCGTCCAAAGCGGGGTCACAGATACGCAGTATTTT.

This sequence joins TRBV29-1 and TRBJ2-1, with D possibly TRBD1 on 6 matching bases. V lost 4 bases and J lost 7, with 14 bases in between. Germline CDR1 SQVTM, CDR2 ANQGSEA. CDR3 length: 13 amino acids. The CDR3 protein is CSVGGLGGNEQFF. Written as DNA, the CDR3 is TGCAGCGTTGGGGGGCTTGGGGGAAATGAGCAGTTCTTC.

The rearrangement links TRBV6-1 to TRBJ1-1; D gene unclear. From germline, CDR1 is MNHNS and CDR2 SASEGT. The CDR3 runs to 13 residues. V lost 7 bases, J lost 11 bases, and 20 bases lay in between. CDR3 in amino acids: CASIGSPTLDAFF. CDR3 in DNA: TGTGCCAGCATCGGGTCTCCTACCCTGGATGCTTTCTTT.

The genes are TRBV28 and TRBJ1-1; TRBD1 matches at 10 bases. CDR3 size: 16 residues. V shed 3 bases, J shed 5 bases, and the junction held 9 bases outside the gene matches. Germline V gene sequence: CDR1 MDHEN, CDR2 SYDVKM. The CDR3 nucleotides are TGTGCCAGCAGTTTCCGGGACAGGGGTATGTATACTGAAGCTTTCTTT. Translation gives CASSFRDRGMYTEAFF.

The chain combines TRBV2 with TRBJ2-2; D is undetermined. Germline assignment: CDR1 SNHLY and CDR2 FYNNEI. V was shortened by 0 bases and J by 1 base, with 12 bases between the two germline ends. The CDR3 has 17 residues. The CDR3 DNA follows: TGTGCCAGCAGTGAAGCGGGTGGAAGGCGGAACACCGGGGAGCTGTTTTTT. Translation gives CASSEAGGRRNTGELFF.

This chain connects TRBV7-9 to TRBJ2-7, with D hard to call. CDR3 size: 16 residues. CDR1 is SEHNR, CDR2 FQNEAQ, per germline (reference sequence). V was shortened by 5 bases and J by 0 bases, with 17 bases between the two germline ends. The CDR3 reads CASSPLAGLGSYEQYF. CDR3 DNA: TGTGCCAGCAGCCCTCTCGCTGGCCTGGGCTCCTACGAGCAGTACTTC.

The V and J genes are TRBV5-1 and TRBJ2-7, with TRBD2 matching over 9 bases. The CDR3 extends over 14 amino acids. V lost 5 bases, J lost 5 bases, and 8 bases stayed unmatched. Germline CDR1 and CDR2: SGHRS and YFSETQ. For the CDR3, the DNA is TGCGCCAGCAGTACTAGCGGGTTGTTGGACGAGCAGTACTTC. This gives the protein CASSTSGLLDEQYF.